The 28 T cell receptor beta chains below were found in one sample sequenced in a study of early T cells in non-severe SARS-CoV-2 infection. TCRdb redid the calling of the 5' RACE reads with MiXCR, one entry per CDR3 protein. The table shows some 39,000 distinct CDR3 sequences, with 4% occurring only once. Sequenced input: whole blood. All receptors derive from an adult who was a healthcare worker with PCR-confirmed SARS-CoV-2 infection or an uninfected control (not recorded which).

In its sample, this clonotype was seen many times. The chain links TRBV30 to TRBJ2-1, with 7 bases lining up with TRBD1. With V trimmed by 0 bases and J by 8 bases, 4 bases remained unmatched. Germline V gene sequence: CDR1 GTSNPN, CDR2 SVGIG (reference sequence). This CDR3 contains 13 residues. CDR3 protein: CAWSVAGGDEQFF. CDR3 DNA: TGTGCCTGGAGTGTAGCAGGGGGTGATGAGCAGTTCTTC. The full variable domain, rest sourced from reference TRBV30 and TRBJ2-1, is SQTIHQWPATLVQPVGSPLSLECTVEGTSNPNLYWYRQAAGRGLQLLFYSVGIGQISSEVPQNLSASRPQDRQFILSSKKLLLSDSGFYLCAWSVAGGDEQFFGPGTRLTVL.

The chain has TRBV12-3 or TRBV12-4 and TRBJ2-2; tentatively, D is TRBD2 (6 bases). V lost 3 bases and J 7 bases, leaving 12 bases between the germline ends. The CDR3 is 14 residues long. CDR3 sequence (DNA): TGTGCCAGCAGTTTTGGCGGGGCCTACGGGGAGCTGTTTTTT. It yields the protein CASSFGGAYGELFF.

This clonotype has ten or more counts. The chain has TRBV7-6 and TRBJ2-3; the match to TRBD2 covers 10 bases. With V trimmed by 5 bases and J by 3 bases, 11 bases remained unmatched. The CDR3 spans 17 residues. In germline, CDR1 is SGHVS, CDR2 FNYEAQ. CDR3 sequence: CASSNTLAGVITDTQYF. The CDR3 bases are TGTGCCAGCAGCAACACTCTAGCGGGAGTTATTACAGATACGCAGTATTTT.

This clonotype was detected many times. The chain employs TRBV9 and TRBJ2-1; D may be TRBD1 or TRBD2 (6 bases each). The germline V and J ends were trimmed by 2 bases and 8 bases, with 11 bases remaining between them. CDR3 length: 13 amino acids. CDR1 is SGDLS, CDR2 YYNGEE, per germline. The CDR3 loop reads CASSVSGGHEQFF. The CDR3, as DNA: TGTGCCAGCAGCGTGTCCGGGGGCCATGAGCAGTTCTTC.

In its sample, this clonotype was seen a few times. The V gene is TRBV7-2, the J gene TRBJ1-1; D is ambiguous. The CDR3 sequence is 11 residues long. V dropped 5 bases and J dropped 3 bases, with 4 bases sitting between them. Germline CDR1 is SGHTA and CDR2 is FQGNSA. The CDR3 reads CASSLHTEAFF. The CDR3 DNA reads TGTGCCAGCAGCCTACACACTGAAGCTTTCTTT. Combining the CDR3 with reference TRBV7-2 and TRBJ1-1 gives the whole variable domain GAGVSQSPSNKVTEKGKDVELRCDPISGHTALYWYRQSLGQGLEFLIYFQGNSAPDKSGLPSDRFSAERTGGSVSTLTIQRTQQEDSAVYLCASSLHTEAFFGQGTRLTVV.

In its sample, this clonotype was seen many times. The chain carries TRBV6-5 and TRBJ1-1; D is unclear. The CDR3 extends over 13 amino acids. V shed 6 bases and J shed 3 bases, with 11 bases lying between them. Looked up from germline, CDR1 is MNHEY and CDR2 is SVGAGI. DNA of the CDR3: TGTGCCAGCAGGCCGACGGACTACACTGAAGCTTTCTTT. Its protein product is CASRPTDYTEAFF.

This clonotype has a count of ten or more. The chain joins TRBV20-1 to TRBJ2-1; 7 nucleotides match TRBD1. The V gene end was trimmed by 6 bases and the J gene end by 5 bases; junction bases not matched to a gene: 13. This CDR3 contains 15 residues. Germline assignment: CDR1 DFQATT and CDR2 SNEGSKA (reference sequence). The CDR3 DNA reads TGCAGTGCCACACCATCGACAGGGCTTAACAATGAGCAGTTCTTC. Translating it yields CSATPSTGLNNEQFF.

The chain employs TRBV7-9 and TRBJ1-4; 8 bases agree with TRBD1. This CDR3 is 14 amino acids long. J was trimmed by 11 bases and V by 8 bases; bases with no gene match: 13. In germline, CDR1 is SEHNR, CDR2 FQNEAQ (reference sequence). The CDR3: CASASGQGVGKLFF. The CDR3, as DNA: TGTGCCAGCGCGTCAGGACAGGGTGTCGGGAAACTGTTTTTT. Complete variable domain (other parts from reference TRBV7-9 and TRBJ1-4): DTGVSQNPRHKITKRGQNVTFRCDPISEHNRLYWYRQTLGQGPEFLTYFQNEAQLEKSRLLSDRFSAERPKGSFSTLEIQRTEQGDSAMYLCASASGQGVGKLFFGSGTQLSVL.

This clonotype was counted ten times or more. V usage is TRBV3-1 and J usage is TRBJ2-7; 8 bases align to TRBD1. CDR1 and CDR2 from the germline V gene are LGHDT and YNNKEL (reference sequence). This CDR3 comprises 13 residues. V trimming: 7 bases; J trimming: 3 bases; junction bases outside the gene matches: 5. CDR3 sequence: CASTRQGSYEQYF. CDR3 in DNA: TGTGCCAGCACCAGACAGGGGAGCTACGAGCAGTACTTC.

V gene TRBV29-1 combines with J gene TRBJ2-3, with TRBD2 as a possible D gene (5 bases). Germline-derived CDR1 and CDR2 are SQVTM and ANQGSEA. The CDR3 is 13 amino acids. The V gene lost 6 bases and the J gene lost 2 bases, with 12 bases spanning the gap. The CDR3 DNA follows: TGCAGCGTCCTCCAGCGGTTCACAGATACGCAGTATTTT. Its translation is CSVLQRFTDTQYF.

This clonotype was picked up many times. This chain uses TRBV4-2 with TRBJ1-1; D might be TRBD1 (5 bases). Germline V gives CDR1 LGHNA, CDR2 YNFKEQ. CDR3 length: 16 residues. V was trimmed by 3 bases and J by 3 bases, leaving 17 bases between them. CDR3 protein: CASSQLDSSFDTEAFF. The CDR3 nucleotides read TGTGCCAGCAGCCAGCTCGACAGCTCCTTTGACACTGAAGCTTTCTTT.

This clonotype was counted at least ten times. The chain joins TRBV7-8 to TRBJ2-3; 9 bases agree with TRBD2. The CDR3 length is 16 residues. V lost 5 bases and J lost 3; bases outside the gene matches: 9. The germline V gene encodes CDR1 SGHVS and CDR2 FQNEAQ. CDR3 protein: CASSQPRLAGTDTQYF. The CDR3 DNA reads TGTGCCAGCAGCCAGCCACGGCTAGCGGGGACAGATACGCAGTATTTT. Based on the CDR3 plus reference TRBV7-8 and TRBJ2-3, the full variable domain is GAGVSQSPRYKVAKRGQDVALRCDPISGHVSLFWYQQALGQGPEFLTYFQNEAQLDKSGLPSDRFFAERPEGSVSTLKIQRTQQEDSAVYLCASSQPRLAGTDTQYFGPGTRLTVL.

Ten or more counts support this clonotype. This chain connects TRBV30 to TRBJ1-2; D perhaps matches TRBD1 (6 bases). This CDR3 is 14 amino acids long. Trimming took off 0 bases at V and 6 bases at J, with 14 bases between the two ends. Germline CDR1 reads GTSNPN; CDR2 reads SVGIG (reference sequence). The CDR3 DNA reads TGTGCCTGGAGTGTCGGTGGGGGCCGGGATGGCTACACCTTC. This codes for CAWSVGGGRDGYTF.

The V call is TRBV6-5, the J call TRBJ2-7, with a tentative D call TRBD1 (5 bases). Germline CDR1 and CDR2: MNHEY and SVGAGI. V was trimmed by 6 bases and J by 4 bases, leaving 19 bases between them. The CDR3 extends over 15 amino acids. The CDR3 region is CASSPQGGVEYEQYF. The DNA for the CDR3 is TGTGCCAGCAGCCCTCAGGGTGGGGTCGAATACGAGCAGTACTTC.

This clonotype came up many times. The CDR3 nucleotides are TGTGCCAGCAGCTTGCAGGGGGCGCCGAACTATGGCTACACCTTC. It codes for CASSLQGAPNYGYTF. This chain connects TRBV5-5 to TRBJ1-2; TRBD1 agrees at 8 bases. The CDR3 runs 15 residues. Germline CDR1 and CDR2: SGHKS and YYEKEE (reference sequence). V was pared by 1 base and J by 2 bases, with 4 bases of the junction left unmatched.

This clonotype was picked up many times. J is TRBJ2-7 and V is TRBV2; D is tentatively TRBD1 or TRBD2 (5 bases each). Per the germline V gene, CDR1 is SNHLY and CDR2 is FYNNEI. The CDR3 sequence is 15 residues long. With 4 bases removed from V and 0 bases from J, the gap between germline ends came to 13 bases. The CDR3 reads CASSAQGELSYEQYF. As DNA, the CDR3 is TGTGCCAGCAGTGCCCAGGGAGAGCTCTCCTACGAGCAGTACTTC.

This clonotype was seen repeatedly, ten times or more. The CDR3, as DNA: TGTGCCAGTAGTATAGGCGGGACCTATGGCTACACCTTC. This gives the protein CASSIGGTYGYTF. The chain is built from TRBV19 and TRBJ1-2, with D tentatively TRBD1 (5 bases). The germline gives CDR1 LNHDA, CDR2 SQIVND (reference sequence). Trimming stripped 1 base from V and 4 bases from J, with 7 bases between. The CDR3 sequence is 13 residues long.

The table lists this clonotype with many counts. CDR3 in amino acids: CASRSGAANTGELFF. The DNA of the CDR3 is TGTGCCAGCAGATCAGGAGCCGCGAACACCGGGGAGCTGTTTTTT. V gene TRBV11-1 combines with J gene TRBJ2-2; the D is unclear. Between the trimmed V and J ends, which lost 6 bases and 0 bases, there was a span of 11 bases. Germline V gives CDR1 SGHAT, CDR2 FQDESV (reference sequence). The CDR3 runs to 15 residues.

The chain carries TRBV6-6 and TRBJ2-5, with TRBD1 matching over 7 bases. This CDR3 comprises 15 residues. Germline values: CDR1 MNHNY, CDR2 SVGAGI (reference sequence). Unmatched junction bases numbered 13, after V lost 6 bases and J lost 6 bases. The CDR3 DNA sequence: TGTGCCAGCAGCCCCAGGACAGCACAGGGGAAGACCCAGTACTTC. This sequence encodes CASSPRTAQGKTQYF.

This clonotype showed up many times. This chain uses TRBV6-1 with TRBJ2-5, with 7 bases aligning to TRBD1. CDR1 MNHNS and CDR2 SASEGT come from the germline V gene. The junction had 6 bases not matched to a gene; V was cut back by 6 bases and J by 2 bases. This CDR3 spans 14 amino acids. The CDR3 bases are TGTGCCAGCAGCGGGACAGCACCGCAAGAGACCCAGTACTTC. It yields the protein CASSGTAPQETQYF.

This clonotype was recorded at least ten times. This chain joins TRBV27 and TRBJ1-1; D uncertain. This CDR3 comprises 13 residues. Trimming took off 7 bases at V and 0 bases at J, with 9 bases between the two ends. Germline-derived CDR1 and CDR2 are MNHEY and SMNVEV (reference sequence). The CDR3 nucleotides read TGTGCCAGCACCGACGGAATGAACACTGAAGCTTTCTTT. Translation gives CASTDGMNTEAFF.

This clonotype was seen ten or more times. The chain combines TRBV9 with TRBJ2-7; either TRBD1 or TRBD2 may supply D (5 bases each). This CDR3 is built from 17 residues. Germline CDR1 and CDR2: SGDLS and YYNGEE. Between the trimmed V and J ends, which lost 3 bases and 0 bases, there was a span of 19 bases. CDR3 residues: CASSEIPPGPDSYEQYF. The CDR3 DNA sequence: TGTGCCAGCAGCGAAATCCCGCCGGGACCCGACTCCTACGAGCAGTACTTC.

This clonotype was counted ten times or more. The chain is built from TRBV10-3 and TRBJ1-2; D call uncertain. With 0 bases removed from V and 7 bases from J, the gap between germline ends came to 9 bases. The CDR3 contains 13 residues. Looked up from germline, CDR1 is ENHRY and CDR2 is SYGVKD. The CDR3 here is CAISESISVGYTF. Here the CDR3 DNA reads TGTGCCATCAGTGAGTCGATTTCAGTTGGCTACACCTTC.

With respect to this clonotype: The junction does not match germline at one end; this may be a read error. V usage is TRBV12-3 or TRBV12-4 and J usage is TRBJ2-7; D is unresolved. This CDR3 is 11 amino acids long. This CDR3 reads CANSPHYEQYF. The CDR3 nucleotides read TGTGCCAACAGTCCGCACTACGAGCAGTACTTC.

This clonotype was seen at least ten times. DNA of the CDR3: TGTGCCAGCAGAGCCCTAGCGGGGGGTCCATACACCGGGGAGCTGTTTTTT. Protein sequence: CASRALAGGPYTGELFF. This chain uses TRBV6-1 with TRBJ2-2; 11 bases agree with TRBD2. The CDR3 contains 17 residues. Germline trimming cut 6 bases from V and 3 bases from J; bases unmatched to any gene: 9. CDR1 is MNHNS and CDR2 is SASEGT in the germline V gene.

This clonotype was seen at least ten times. The V and J genes are TRBV29-1 and TRBJ1-3; TRBD1 agrees at 7 bases. Germline V gives CDR1 SQVTM, CDR2 ANQGSEA. V shed 6 bases, J shed 5 bases, and the junction held 13 bases outside the gene matches. This CDR3 is built from 15 residues. CDR3 nucleotide sequence: TGCAGCGTCTCTGCTTCGGGACAGACTAGAAACACCATATATTTT. Translated, it gives CSVSASGQTRNTIYF.

This clonotype was seen at least ten times. The genes are TRBV10-2 and TRBJ2-1, with D tentatively TRBD1 or TRBD2 (5 bases each). The V end was cut by 5 bases, the J end by 8 bases, with 13 bases between. Germline CDR1 is WSHSY and CDR2 is SAAADI. CDR3 length: 13 residues. The CDR3 protein is CASSSSPGHEQFF. In DNA form, the CDR3 reads TGCGCCAGCAGTAGCTCCCCGGGGCATGAGCAGTTCTTC.

Concerning this clonotype: This may arise from a read error, as a much more abundant clone is one base away. The V call is TRBV25-1, the J call TRBJ2-3; D is uncertain. The V gene's germline CDR1 is MGHDK and CDR2 SYGVNS. The germline V and J ends were trimmed by 4 bases and 10 bases, with 15 bases remaining between them. This CDR3 has 13 residues. For the CDR3, the DNA is TGTGCCAGCAGTGTCCAGCTGTCGAATTCGCAGTATTTT. Translation gives CASSVQLSNSQYF.